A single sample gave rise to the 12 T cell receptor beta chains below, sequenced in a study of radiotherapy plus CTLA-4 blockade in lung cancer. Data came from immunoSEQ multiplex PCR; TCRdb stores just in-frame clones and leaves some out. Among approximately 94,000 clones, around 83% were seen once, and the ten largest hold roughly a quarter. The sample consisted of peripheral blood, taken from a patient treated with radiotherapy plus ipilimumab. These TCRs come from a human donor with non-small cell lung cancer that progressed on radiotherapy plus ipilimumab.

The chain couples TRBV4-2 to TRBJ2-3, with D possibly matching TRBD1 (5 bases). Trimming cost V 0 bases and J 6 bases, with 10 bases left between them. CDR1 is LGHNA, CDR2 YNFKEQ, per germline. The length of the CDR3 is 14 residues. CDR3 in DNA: TGTGCCAGCAGCCAAGATCTAAAGGGGGATACGCAGTATTTT. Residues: CASSQDLKGDTQYF.

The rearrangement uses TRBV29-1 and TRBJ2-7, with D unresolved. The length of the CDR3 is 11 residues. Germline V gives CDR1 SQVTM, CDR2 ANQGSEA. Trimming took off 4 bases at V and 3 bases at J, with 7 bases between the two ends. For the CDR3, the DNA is TGCAGCGTTGTAGACGGCTACGAGCAGTACTTC. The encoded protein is CSVVDGYEQYF.

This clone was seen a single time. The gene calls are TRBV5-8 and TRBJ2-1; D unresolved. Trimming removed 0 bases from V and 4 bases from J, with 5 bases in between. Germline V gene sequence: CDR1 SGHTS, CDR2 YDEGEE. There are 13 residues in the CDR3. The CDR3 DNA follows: TGTGCCAGCAGCTTGGTCCCGTACAATGAGCAGTTCTTC. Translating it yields CASSLVPYNEQFF.

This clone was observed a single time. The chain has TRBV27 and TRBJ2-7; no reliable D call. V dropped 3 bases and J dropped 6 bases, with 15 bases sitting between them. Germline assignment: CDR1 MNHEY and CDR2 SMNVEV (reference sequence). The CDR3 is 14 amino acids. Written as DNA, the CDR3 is TGTGCCAGCAGTTTCGGTGCGGTAACCGGCGAGCAGTACTTC. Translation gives CASSFGAVTGEQYF.

CDR3 DNA sequence: TGTGCCAGCAGTTACGGCGGGAGGGGCTACGAGCAGTACTTC. This translates into CASSYGGRGYEQYF. The chain carries TRBV6-6 and TRBJ2-7, with TRBD2 identical over 9 bases. The V gene end was trimmed by 2 bases and the J gene end by 3 bases; junction bases not matched to a gene: 2. Germline-derived CDR1 and CDR2 are MNHNY and SVGAGI (reference sequence). The CDR3 sequence is 14 residues long.

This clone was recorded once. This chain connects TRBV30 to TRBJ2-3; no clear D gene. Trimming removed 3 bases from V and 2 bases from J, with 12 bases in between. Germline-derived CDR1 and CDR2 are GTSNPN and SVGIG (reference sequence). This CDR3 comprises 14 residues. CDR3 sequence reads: CAWRDGWDTDTQYF. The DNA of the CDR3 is TGTGCCTGGAGGGACGGCTGGGACACAGATACGCAGTATTTT.

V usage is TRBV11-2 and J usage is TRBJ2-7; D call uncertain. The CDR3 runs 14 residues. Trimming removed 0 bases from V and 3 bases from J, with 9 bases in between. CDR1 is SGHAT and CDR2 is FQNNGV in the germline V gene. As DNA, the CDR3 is TGTGCCAGCAGCTTAGACAGGTTAAGCTACGAGCAGTACGTC. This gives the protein CASSLDRLSYEQYV.

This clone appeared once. The CDR3 nucleotides are TGTGCCAGCAGTGAAGCGGATCGGACGGACTCCTATCAGCCCCAGCATTTT. It is translated as CASSEADRTDSYQPQHF. This sequence joins TRBV6-1 and TRBJ1-5; D is uncertain. Germline CDR1 reads MNHNS; CDR2 reads SASEGT. Trimming removed 0 bases from V and 5 bases from J, with 17 bases in between. The CDR3 length is 17 residues.

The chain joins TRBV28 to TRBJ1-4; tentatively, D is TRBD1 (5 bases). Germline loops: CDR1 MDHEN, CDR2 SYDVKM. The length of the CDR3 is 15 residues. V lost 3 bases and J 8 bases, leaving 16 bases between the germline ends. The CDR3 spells CASSFAEAGGEKLFF. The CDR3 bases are TGTGCCAGCAGTTTCGCCGAGGCCGGGGGAGAAAAACTGTTTTTT. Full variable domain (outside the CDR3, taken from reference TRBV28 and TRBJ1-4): DVKVTQSSRYLVKRTGEKVFLECVQDMDHENMFWYRQDPGLGLRLIYFSYDVKMKEKGDIPEGYSVSREKKERFSLILESASTNQTSMYLCASSFAEAGGEKLFFGSGTQLSVL.

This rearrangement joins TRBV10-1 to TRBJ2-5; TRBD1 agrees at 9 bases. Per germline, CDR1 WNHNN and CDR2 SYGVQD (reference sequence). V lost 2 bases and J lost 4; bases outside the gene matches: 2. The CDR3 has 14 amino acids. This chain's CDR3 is CASSEPGQGETQYF. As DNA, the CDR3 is TGCGCCAGCAGTGAGCCGGGACAGGGAGAGACCCAGTACTTC.

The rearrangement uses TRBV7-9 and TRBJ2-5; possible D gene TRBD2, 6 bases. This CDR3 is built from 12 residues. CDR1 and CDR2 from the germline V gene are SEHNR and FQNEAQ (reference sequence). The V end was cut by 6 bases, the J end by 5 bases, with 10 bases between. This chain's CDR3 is CASRAAGETQYF. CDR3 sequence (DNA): TGTGCCAGCAGGGCCGCGGGGGAGACCCAGTACTTC.

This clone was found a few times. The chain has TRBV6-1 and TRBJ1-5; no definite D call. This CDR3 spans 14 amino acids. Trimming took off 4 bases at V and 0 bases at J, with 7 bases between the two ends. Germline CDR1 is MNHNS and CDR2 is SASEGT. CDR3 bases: TGTGCCAGCAGTGGCGGCCCTAGCAATCAGCCCCAGCATTTT. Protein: CASSGGPSNQPQHF.